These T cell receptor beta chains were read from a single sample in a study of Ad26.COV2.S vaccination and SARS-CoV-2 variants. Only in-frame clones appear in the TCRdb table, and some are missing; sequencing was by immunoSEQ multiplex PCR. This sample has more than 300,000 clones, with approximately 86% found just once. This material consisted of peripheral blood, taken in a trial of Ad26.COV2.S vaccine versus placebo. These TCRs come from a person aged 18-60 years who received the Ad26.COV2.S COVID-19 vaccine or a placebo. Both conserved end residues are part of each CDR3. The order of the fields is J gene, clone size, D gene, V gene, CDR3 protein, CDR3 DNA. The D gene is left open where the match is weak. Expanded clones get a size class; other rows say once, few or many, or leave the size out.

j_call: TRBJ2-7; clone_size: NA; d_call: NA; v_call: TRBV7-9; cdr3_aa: CASSLVGEQYF; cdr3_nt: TGTGCCAGCAGCTTAGTCGGCGAGCAGTACTTC
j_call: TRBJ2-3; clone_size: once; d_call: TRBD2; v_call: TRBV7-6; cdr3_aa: CASNPGLAGESWVTDTQYF; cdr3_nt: TGTGCCAGCAACCCGGGACTAGCGGGAGAATCGTGGGTCACAGATACGCAGTATTTT
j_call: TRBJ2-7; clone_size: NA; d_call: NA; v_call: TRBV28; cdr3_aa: CASSLSAEAWQYF; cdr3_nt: TGTGCCAGCAGTCTTAGCGCGGAGGCGTGGCAGTACTTC
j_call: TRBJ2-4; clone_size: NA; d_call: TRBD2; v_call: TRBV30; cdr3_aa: CAWSPGLAGGGNIQYF; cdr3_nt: TGTGCCTGGAGTCCCGGACTAGCGGGAGGGGGGAACATTCAGTACTTC
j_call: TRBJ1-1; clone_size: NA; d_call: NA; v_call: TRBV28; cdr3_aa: CASSLTGTEAFF; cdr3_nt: TGTGCCAGCAGTTTAACAGGAACTGAAGCTTTCTTT
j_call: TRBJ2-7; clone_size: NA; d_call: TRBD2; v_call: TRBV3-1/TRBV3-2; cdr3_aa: CASSQVHVSSGGAFPYEQYF; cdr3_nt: TGTGCCAGCAGCCAAGTCCACGTCTCTAGCGGGGGGGCCTTCCCCTACGAGCAGTACTTC
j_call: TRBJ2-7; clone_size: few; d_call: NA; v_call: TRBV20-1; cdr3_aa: CSASAGPVYEQYF; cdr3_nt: TGCAGTGCTAGTGCGGGGCCGGTCTACGAGCAGTACTTC
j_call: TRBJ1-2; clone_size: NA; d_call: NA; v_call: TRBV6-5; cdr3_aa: CASSYSGGKDGYTF; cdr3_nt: TGTGCCAGCAGTTACTCGGGAGGGAAGGATGGCTACACCTTC
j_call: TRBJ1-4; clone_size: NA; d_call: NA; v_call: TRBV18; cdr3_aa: CASSQSREKGLAGAQIGGIEKLFF; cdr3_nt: TGTGCCAGCTCACAGTCCCGCGAGAAGGGACTAGCGGGGGCACAAATCGGAGGTATTGAAAAACTGTTTTTT
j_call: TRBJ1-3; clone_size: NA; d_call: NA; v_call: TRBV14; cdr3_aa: CASSLSGVPIYF; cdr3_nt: TGTGCCAGCAGCCTCTCAGGGGTACCCATATATTTT
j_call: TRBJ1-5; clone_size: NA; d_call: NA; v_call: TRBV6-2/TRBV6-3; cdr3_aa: CASSYPPGWEGNQPQHF; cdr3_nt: TGTGCCAGCAGTTACCCCCCCGGTTGGGAGGGCAATCAGCCCCAGCATTTT
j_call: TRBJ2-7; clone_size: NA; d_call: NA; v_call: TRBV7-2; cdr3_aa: CASSSVGSGLLRSYEQYF; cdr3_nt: TGTGCCAGCAGCTCCGTGGGGAGCGGGTTACTACGTTCCTACGAGCAGTACTTC
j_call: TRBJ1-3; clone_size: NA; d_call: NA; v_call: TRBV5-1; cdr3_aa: CASSPGGGNTIYF; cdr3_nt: TGCGCCAGCTCGCCGGGAGGTGGAAACACCATATATTTT
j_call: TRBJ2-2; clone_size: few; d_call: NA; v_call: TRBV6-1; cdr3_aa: CASSEAHQLGELFF; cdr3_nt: TGTGCCAGCAGTGAAGCGCACCAACTCGGGGAGCTGTTTTTT
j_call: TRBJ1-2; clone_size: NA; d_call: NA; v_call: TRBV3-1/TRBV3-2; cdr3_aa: CASSQDRNPNYGYTF; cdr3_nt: TGTGCCAGCAGCCAAGATCGTAATCCTAACTATGGCTACACCTTC
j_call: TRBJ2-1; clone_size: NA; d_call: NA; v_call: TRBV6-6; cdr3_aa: CASSQVNEQFF; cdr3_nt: TGTGCCAGCAGTCAGGTCAATGAGCAGTTCTTC
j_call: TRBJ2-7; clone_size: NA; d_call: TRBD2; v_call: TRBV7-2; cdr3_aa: CASGLRGLARNYEQYF; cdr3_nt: TGTGCCAGCGGGCTCAGAGGACTAGCGAGAAACTACGAGCAGTACTTC
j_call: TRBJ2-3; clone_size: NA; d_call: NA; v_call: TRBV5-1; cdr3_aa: CASSLELGGRTDTQYF; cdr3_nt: TGCGCCAGCAGCTTGGAGCTAGGTGGTCGCACAGATACGCAGTATTTT
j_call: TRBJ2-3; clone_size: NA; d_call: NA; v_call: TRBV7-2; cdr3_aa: CASSSYWGGVDQSTDTQYF; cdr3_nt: TGTGCCAGCAGCTCTTACTGGGGCGGGGTAGATCAGAGCACAGATACGCAGTATTTT
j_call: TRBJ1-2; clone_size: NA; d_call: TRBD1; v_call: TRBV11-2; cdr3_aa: CASSAIQGEENGYTF; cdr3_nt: TGTGCCAGCAGCGCTATACAGGGGGAGGAAAATGGCTACACCTTC
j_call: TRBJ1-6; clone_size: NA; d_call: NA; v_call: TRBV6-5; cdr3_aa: CASSFARVGGSPLHF; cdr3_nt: TGTGCCAGCAGTTTCGCGCGGGTCGGGGGTTCACCCCTCCACTTT
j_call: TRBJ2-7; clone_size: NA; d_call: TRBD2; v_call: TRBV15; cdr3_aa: CATSRDGPGLAVPPTYEQYF; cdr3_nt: TGTGCCACCAGCAGAGATGGGCCGGGACTAGCGGTACCCCCAACCTACGAGCAGTACTTC
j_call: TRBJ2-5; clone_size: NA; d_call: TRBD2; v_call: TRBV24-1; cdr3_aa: CATSDRGRQAGGRETQYF; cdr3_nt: TGTGCCACCAGTGACCGAGGCCGCCAAGCGGGGGGCAGAGAGACCCAGTACTTC
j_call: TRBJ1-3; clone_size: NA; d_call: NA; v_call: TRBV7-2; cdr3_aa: CASSFGSGSGNTIYF; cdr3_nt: TGTGCCAGCAGCTTCGGGTCAGGCTCTGGAAACACCATATATTTT
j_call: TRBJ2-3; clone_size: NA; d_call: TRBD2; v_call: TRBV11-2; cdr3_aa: CASSLAGTSGGLDTQYF; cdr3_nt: TGTGCCAGCAGCTTAGCAGGAACTAGCGGGGGTCTAGATACGCAGTATTTT
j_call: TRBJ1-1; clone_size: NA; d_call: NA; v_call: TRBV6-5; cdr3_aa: CASSPGGSEAFF; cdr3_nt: TGTGCCAGCAGTCCGGGAGGGAGTGAAGCTTTCTTT
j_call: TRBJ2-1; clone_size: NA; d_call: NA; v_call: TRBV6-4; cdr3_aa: CASSDQPVTNEQFF; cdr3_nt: TGTGCCAGCAGTGACCAGCCAGTAACTAATGAGCAGTTCTTC
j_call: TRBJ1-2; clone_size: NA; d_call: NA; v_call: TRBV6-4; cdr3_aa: CAKEVGRGYGYTF; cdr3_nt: TGTGCCAAGGAGGTGGGTCGGGGCTATGGCTACACCTTC
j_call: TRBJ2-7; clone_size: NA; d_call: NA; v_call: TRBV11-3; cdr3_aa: CASSFGVSNEQYF; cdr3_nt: TGTGCCAGCAGCTTTGGGGTCAGCAACGAGCAGTACTTC
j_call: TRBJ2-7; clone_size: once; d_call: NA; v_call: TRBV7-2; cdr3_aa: CASSSVRSSYEQYF; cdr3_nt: TGTGCCAGCAGCTCCGTGAGGAGCTCCTACGAGCAGTACTTC
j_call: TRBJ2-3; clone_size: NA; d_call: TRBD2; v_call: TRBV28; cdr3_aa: CASSSTGTSGTDTQYF; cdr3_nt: TGTGCCAGCAGTTCCACCGGGACTAGTGGTACAGATACGCAGTATTTT
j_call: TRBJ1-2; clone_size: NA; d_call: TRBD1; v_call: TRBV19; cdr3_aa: CASYRAGQDYYGYTF; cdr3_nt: TGTGCCAGTTATCGAGCGGGACAGGATTACTATGGCTACACCTTC
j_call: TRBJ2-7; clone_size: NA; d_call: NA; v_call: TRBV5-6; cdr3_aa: CASTTIHYEQYF; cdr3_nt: TGTGCCAGCACCACGATTCACTACGAGCAGTACTTC
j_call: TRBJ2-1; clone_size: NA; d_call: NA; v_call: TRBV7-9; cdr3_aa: CASSLPKPSYNEQFF; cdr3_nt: TGTGCCAGCAGTCTACCGAAGCCCTCCTACAACGAGCAGTTCTTC
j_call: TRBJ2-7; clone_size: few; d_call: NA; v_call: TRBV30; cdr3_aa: CAWSFGSSYEQYF; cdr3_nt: TGTGCCTGGAGTTTCGGGAGCTCCTACGAGCAGTACTTC
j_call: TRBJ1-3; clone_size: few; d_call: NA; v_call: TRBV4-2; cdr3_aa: CASTATVSGNTIYF; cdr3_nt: TGTGCCAGCACGGCGACAGTCTCTGGAAACACCATATATTTT
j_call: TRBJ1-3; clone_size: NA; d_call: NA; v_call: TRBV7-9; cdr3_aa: CASSSPTVSGNTIYF; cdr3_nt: TGTGCCAGCAGCTCCCCGACGGTCTCTGGAAACACCATATATTTT
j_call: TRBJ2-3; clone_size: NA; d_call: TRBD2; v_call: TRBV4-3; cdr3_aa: CASSQVISGLTDTQYF; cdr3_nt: TGCGCCAGCAGCCAAGTCATTAGCGGGTTAACAGATACGCAGTATTTT
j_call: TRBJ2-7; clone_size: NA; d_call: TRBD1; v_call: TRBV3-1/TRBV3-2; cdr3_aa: CASSQDFRGRKQYF; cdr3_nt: TGTGCCAGCAGCCAAGATTTTAGGGGGCGCAAGCAGTACTTC
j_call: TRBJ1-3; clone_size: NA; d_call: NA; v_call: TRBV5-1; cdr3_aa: CASSLPMGSGNTIYF; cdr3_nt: TGCGCCAGCAGCTTACCCATGGGCTCTGGAAACACCATATATTTT
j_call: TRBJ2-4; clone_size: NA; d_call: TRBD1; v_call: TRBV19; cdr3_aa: CASSRSGTGDRTNIQYF; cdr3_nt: TGTGCCAGTAGCCGGTCCGGGACAGGGGACCGCACGAACATTCAGTACTTC
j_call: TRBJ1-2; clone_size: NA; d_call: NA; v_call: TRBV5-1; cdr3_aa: CASSVGGPPNYGYTF; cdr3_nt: TGCGCCAGCAGCGTGGGGGGTCCCCCTAACTATGGCTACACCTTC